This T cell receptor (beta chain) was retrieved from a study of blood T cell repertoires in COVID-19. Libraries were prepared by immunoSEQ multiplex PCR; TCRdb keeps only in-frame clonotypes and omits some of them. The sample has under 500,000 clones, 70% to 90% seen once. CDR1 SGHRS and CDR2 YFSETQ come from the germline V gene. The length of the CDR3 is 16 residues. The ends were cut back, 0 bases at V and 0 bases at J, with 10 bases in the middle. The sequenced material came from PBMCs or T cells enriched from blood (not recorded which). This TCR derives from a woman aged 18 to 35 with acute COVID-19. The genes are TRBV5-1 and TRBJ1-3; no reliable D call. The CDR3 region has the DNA TGCGCCAGCAGCTTGGGACTGACGGGCTCTGGAAACACCATATATTTT. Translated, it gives CASSLGLTGSGNTIYF.